This TCR beta chain emerged from a study of cytomegalovirus exposure and HLA in healthy donors (dated by TCRdb to 2015 to 2018). With respect to the entire study: In an earlier analysis of approximately 500 of the donors, 276 Gb of sequence data and 95 million to 130 million unique TCR beta sequences from about 190 million T cells were reported. An early release covering 550 to 700 HLA-typed donors comprised roughly 300 gigabases of sequencing data and 85 million to 100 million unique TCR sequences. Of the 300 to 450 genotyped donors, more than 75% were placed in the genetic ancestry cluster associated with self-reported Caucasian donors. The study aimed to test whether signatures of past pathogen exposure could be identified by cataloging public T cell receptors. The study profiled the T cell repertoires of about 720 subjects by immunosequencing and related them to cytomegalovirus serostatus. A separate validation cohort of roughly 120 different subjects was used in addition to the approximately 610-subject first cohort. To predict cytomegalovirus infection status, the study brought together high-throughput TCR immunosequencing, statistical association of individual TCRs with disease status, and machine learning. To study patterns of TCR occurrence, a later analysis re-analyzed previously published TCR beta repertoires from 550 to 800 donors and added high-resolution HLA genotyping. The later analysis used no new phenotypic data to find candidate immune exposures, relying instead on TCR beta sequences and their occurrence across donors. An earlier analysis of roughly 580 of the donors used high-throughput TCR beta sequencing to judge whether each TCR beta V gene segment behaved as functional or pseudogenic. Alongside the repertoire data, information on donor age, sex, ethnicity and CMV serostatus was compiled. A later genetic analysis used genome-wide SNP genotypes for about 60% of the roughly 700 donors, treating that subset as a discovery cohort. Every repertoire in the discovery cohort had been generated on one and the same sequencing platform. Class I and class II HLA loci were covered by the typing at four-digit resolution. The number of typed donors differed by locus: about 620-630 for A, B, C, DRB1 and DQB1; 500 to 550 for DQA1; some 610 for DPA1; and some 470 for DPB1. Five DR-DQ haplotypes were treated as single units for association and clustering because of strong linkage in the cohort. Among 398 genotyped donors of the cohort, an average of roughly 240,000 unique TCR beta nucleotide sequences were sequenced per donor, roughly 18% of them non-productive. Here is what the overall study found, with its caveats: Correlated functional status among segregating V segments might be attributable to linkage disequilibrium, but an unknown experimental factor could not be ruled out. In a later analysis, TCR association rates were found to vary across HLA loci, with the most associated TCRs seen for DRB1 alleles and the fewest for HLA-C alleles. The classifier was reported to diagnose cytomegalovirus status with high specificity and sensitivity in both the original cohort and the validation cohort. The cohort was sequenced for TCR beta chains only, and without alpha or paired-chain data the features that could be detected were limited. Because counts were too low, seventeen rarely observed V segments, including chromosome 9 orphons, were excluded from the earlier analysis of 587 of the donors. Specific HLA alleles were associated with 16,951 TCR beta sequences at a false discovery rate of 0.05 in a later analysis. Assigning TCR associations to individual alleles was difficult when HLA alleles, especially DR and DQ, strongly co-occurred. Three of the identified cytomegalovirus-associated TCR beta chains were confirmed in vitro to be specific for cytomegalovirus antigens. In a later genetic analysis, a missense DCLRE1C variant was associated with V-gene and J-gene trimming of TCR beta chains, and the association was replicated in an independent cohort. The study listed 170 or so TCR beta chains as associated with cytomegalovirus. According to the authors, the approach could potentially be generalized to other disease states and immunological phenotypes. In a later analysis, HLA-associated TCR beta chains showed more clonal expansion and lower generation probabilities than non-associated chains that were equally common. The 87-base-pair reads could not distinguish some IMGT-functional V segments, including TRBV6-2 and TRBV6-3, so those segments were excluded. Roughly uniform sequencing depth across donors was assumed in presence/absence analyses, although this assumption may not hold. Most TCR sequences were seen in very few donors, while some public TCRs were found in many individuals. In a later analysis, several top co-occurrence clusters were reported to appear linked to parvovirus B19, influenza, CMV and Epstein-Barr virus. Compared with the approximately 720-donor mean, donors in an Asian-associated ancestry cluster had fewer N-insertions in productive TCRs, according to a later genetic analysis. A cluster of highly shared sequence variants was judged likely to represent a technical artifact of the sequencing pipeline. Because some donors lacked HLA typing at each locus, the association tests relied only on the typed subset. A further reported finding was that TCR beta sequences accurately predicted the HLA-A and HLA-B alleles for most subjects in the first cohort. For the cohort, immune exposure information was limited to CMV serostatus. Broadly in line with IMGT annotations, most TCR beta V segments showed up in productive rearrangements about 87% or about 30% of the time in an earlier analysis of around 600 of the donors. A later analysis found that most CMV-associated TCR beta chains appeared HLA-restricted, with HLA associations seemingly driven largely by CMV exposure.

The cohort was made up of around 720 healthy bone marrow donors. At the time of sampling, all cohort members were nominally healthy, though unrecorded immune exposures were likely present. The donor tested CMV seropositive and was one of the 289 seropositive cohort members. Each donor provided a peripheral blood sample, and peripheral blood mononuclear cells were used for TCR beta sequencing. The Qiagen DNeasy Blood Extraction Kit was used to extract genomic DNA from the blood cell samples. The germline V gene gives CDR1 as SNHLY and CDR2 as FYNNEI. The CDR3 contains 12 residues, cysteine and phenylalanine counted. Only the CDR3 DNA stays, 36 bases, in frame from base 1. Trimming at the junction amounts to 10 bases on V and 3 bases on J, and the germline ends lie 9 bases apart. With regard to this clone: What this receptor recognizes is not known. No much larger clone exists at a distance of one base, and base qualities are not known.

Receptor amplification or capture employed the immunoSEQ multiplex PCR assay. A mixture of 60 forward primers for TCR Vbeta segments and 13 reverse primers for TCR Jbeta segments was used in the multiplex PCR. A multiplex PCR assay on genomic DNA amplified the CDR3 region of rearranged TCR beta genes. Amplified TCR beta libraries were sequenced as 87-base-pair reads on the Illumina HiSeq System. On the authors' methods: A later analysis counted 65 million to 90 million unique TCR beta chains across the 666 repertoires, and 9.5 million to 11 million of these chains were shared by at least two donors. A nearest-neighbor algorithm error-corrected the raw reads and collapsed the reads into unique sequences, merging closely related sequences to remove PCR and sequencing errors. V, D and J gene segments were assigned by aligning CDR3 sequences to IMGT reference sequences. For a sequence to be retained, at least a six-nucleotide match to both a V gene segment and a J gene segment was required. Rearrangements were called productive when the CDR3 lacked stop codons and stayed in frame with V and J; all others were non-productive. Following IMGT convention, CDR3 was defined as the stretch from the second conserved V-encoded cysteine up to the conserved J-encoded phenylalanine. In an earlier analysis of approximately 590 of the donors, sequences lacking an unambiguous match to a single V gene segment were excluded. An earlier analysis of about 590 of the donors classified V segments as functional when productive rearrangements were above 56.7% and as segregating when the standard deviation between donors was above 5%. A statistical classification framework was developed to diagnose cytomegalovirus status using the catalog of TCR beta chain sequences. V and J gene assignment, in a later analysis, came from comparing TCR nucleotide sequences with IMGT/GENE-DB human TR gene sequences. In a later analysis, CDR3 sequences and most-parsimonious VDJ recombination scenarios were assigned using the TCRdist pipeline. A later analysis defined each TCR beta chain by its CDR3 amino acid sequence plus V-gene family, and excluded reads lacking a unique V-gene family. As a way to deal with suspected cross-contamination and a sequencing artifact, a later analysis dropped roughly 600 nucleotide sequences that were highly shared and had low generation probability. A later analysis calculated a clonal expansion index for each public chain from normalized within-repertoire ranks of inferred template counts. In a later analysis, generation probabilities were computed using a VDJ recombination model fitted to out-of-frame rearrangements, and the results were checked against IGoR. Hypergeometric tests were used in a later analysis to score TCR-TCR, TCR-HLA and TCR-CMV co-occurrence, with a repertoire-size bias correction applied to the TCR pairs. To estimate false discovery rates, a later analysis permuted the HLA or CMV assignments 20 times. In a later analysis, co-occurring TCRs were grouped using DBSCAN, and TCRdist sequence similarity was added for clustering within HLA-allele-positive subsets. Repertoires with fewer than 30,000 or more than 120,000 public chains, plus five repertoires with anomalous nucleotide sharing, were excluded from co-occurrence clustering. The source is immuneACCESS, and TCRdb retained only in-frame sequences with V and J called. Part of the clones is not carried over; for the studies checked, unresolved V genes explain less than half of this, and the remainder is unexplained. The DNA was the basis for D and trimming; V, J and clone size are from that table. In this sample the table shows nearly 100,000 clones, around 77% of which occur a single time. The ten largest clones add up to 15% to 20% of the sample.

The receptor was derived from a woman aged 55-75 years in good health and CMV-seropositive. Material: PBMCs. The V and J segments used are TRBV2 and TRBJ1-4, with no confident D gene call. The CDR3 protein sequence reads: CANGDSNEKLFF. The DNA is TGTGCCAACGGAGATTCTAATGAAAAACTGTTTTTT.